This T cell receptor (beta chain) was observed in a study of T cell responses to AZD1222 COVID-19 vaccine. Turning to the study itself: Timing groups of about 4 and about 12 weeks for second doses were pooled.

About this clone itself: Its cognate antigen is unknown.

Study-wide results and caveats: CD4 TCRs covered the whole spike, strongest at regions 160-218 and 743-854. Seropositive status at baseline applied to only a handful of AZD1222 recipients.

Repertoires were generated with immunoSEQ multiplex PCR, while TCRdb's copy carries only in-frame clones and drops some. The table records roughly 71,000 clones, about 85% of them present only once. CDR3 length: 14 residues. Germline trimming cut 7 bases from V and 3 bases from J; bases unmatched to any gene: 7. The V gene's germline CDR1 is SGHNT and CDR2 YYREEE (reference sequence). V usage is TRBV5-4 and J usage is TRBJ1-2; 9 bases align to TRBD1. The sequence came from an adult in good health. This specimen was peripheral blood, taken on day 0 of AZD1222 vaccination. The CDR3 DNA sequence: TGTGCCAGCCAAAATAGACAGGGGGACTATGGCTACACCTTC. Translation: CASQNRQGDYGYTF.